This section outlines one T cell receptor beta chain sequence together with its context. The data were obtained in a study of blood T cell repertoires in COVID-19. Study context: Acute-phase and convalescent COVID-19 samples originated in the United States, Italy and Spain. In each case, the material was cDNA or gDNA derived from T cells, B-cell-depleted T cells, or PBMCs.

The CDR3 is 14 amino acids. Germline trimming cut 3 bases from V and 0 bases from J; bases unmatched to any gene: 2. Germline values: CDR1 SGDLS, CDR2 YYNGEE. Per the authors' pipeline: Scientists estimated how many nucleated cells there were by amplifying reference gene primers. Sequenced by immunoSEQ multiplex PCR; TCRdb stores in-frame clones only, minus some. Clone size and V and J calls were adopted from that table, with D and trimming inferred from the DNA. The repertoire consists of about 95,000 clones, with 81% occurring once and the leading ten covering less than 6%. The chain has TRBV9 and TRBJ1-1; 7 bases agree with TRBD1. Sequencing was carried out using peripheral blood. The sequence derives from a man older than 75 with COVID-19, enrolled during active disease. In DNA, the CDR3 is TGTGCCAGCAGCGCACAGGGGATGAACACTGAAGCTTTCTTT. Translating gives CASSAQGMNTEAFF.